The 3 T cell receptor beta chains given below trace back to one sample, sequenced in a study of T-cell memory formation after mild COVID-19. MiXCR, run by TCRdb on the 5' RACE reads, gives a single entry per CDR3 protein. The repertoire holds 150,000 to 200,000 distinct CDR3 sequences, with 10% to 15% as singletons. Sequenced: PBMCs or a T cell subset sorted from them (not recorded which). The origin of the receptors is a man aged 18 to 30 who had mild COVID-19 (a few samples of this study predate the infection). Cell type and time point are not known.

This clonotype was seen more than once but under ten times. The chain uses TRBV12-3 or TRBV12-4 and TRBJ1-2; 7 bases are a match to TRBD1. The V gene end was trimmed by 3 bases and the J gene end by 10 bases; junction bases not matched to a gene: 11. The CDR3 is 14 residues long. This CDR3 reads CASSFHGQGGDYTF. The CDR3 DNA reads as TGTGCCAGCAGTTTCCATGGTCAGGGGGGCGACTACACCTTC.

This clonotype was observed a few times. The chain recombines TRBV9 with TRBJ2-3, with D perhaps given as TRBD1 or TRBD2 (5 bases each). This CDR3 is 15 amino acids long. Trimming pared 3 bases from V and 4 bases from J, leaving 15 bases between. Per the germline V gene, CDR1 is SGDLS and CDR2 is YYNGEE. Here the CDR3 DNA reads TGTGCCAGCAGCGCCCCGGGGCCGTTGGCAGATACGCAGTATTTT. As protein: CASSAPGPLADTQYF.

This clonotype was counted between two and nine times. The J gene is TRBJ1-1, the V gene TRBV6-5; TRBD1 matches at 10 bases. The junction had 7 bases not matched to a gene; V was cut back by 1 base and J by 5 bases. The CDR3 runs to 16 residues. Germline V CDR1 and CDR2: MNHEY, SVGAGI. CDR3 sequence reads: CASSYLRTGGRTEAFF. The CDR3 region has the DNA TGTGCCAGCAGTTACTTAAGGACAGGGGGACGAACTGAAGCTTTCTTT.